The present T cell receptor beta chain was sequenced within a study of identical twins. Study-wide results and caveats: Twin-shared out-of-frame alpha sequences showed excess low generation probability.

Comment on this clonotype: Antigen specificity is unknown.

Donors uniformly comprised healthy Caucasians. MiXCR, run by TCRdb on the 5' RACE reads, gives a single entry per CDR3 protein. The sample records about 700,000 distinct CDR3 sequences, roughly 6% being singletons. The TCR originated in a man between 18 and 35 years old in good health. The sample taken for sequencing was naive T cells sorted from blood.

This chain's CDR3 is CASSQDFHSAYNEQFF. In nucleotides, the CDR3 is TGTGCCAGCAGCCAAGATTTCCACAGTGCATACAATGAGCAGTTCTTC. V gene TRBV14 combines with J gene TRBJ2-1; D is unclear. Germline loops: CDR1 SGHDN, CDR2 FVKESK. V was pared by 0 bases and J by 4 bases, with 13 bases between. The CDR3 has 16 amino acids.